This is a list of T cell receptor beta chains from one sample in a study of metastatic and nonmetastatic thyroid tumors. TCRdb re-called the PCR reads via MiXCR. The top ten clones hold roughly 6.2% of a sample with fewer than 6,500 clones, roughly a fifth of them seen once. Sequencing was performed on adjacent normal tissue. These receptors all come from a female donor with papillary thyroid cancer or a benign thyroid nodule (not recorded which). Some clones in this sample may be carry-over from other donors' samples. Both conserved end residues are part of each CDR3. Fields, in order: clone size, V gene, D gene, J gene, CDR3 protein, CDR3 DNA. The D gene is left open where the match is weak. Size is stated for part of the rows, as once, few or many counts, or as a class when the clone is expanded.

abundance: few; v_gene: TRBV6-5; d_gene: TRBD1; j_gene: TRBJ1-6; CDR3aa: CASSSPGGRDSPLHF; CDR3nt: TGTGCCAGCAGTTCCCCAGGGGGCAGGGATTCACCCCTCCACTTT
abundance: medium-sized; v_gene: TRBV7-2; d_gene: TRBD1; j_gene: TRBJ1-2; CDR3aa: CASSRTWTGSRPTGGYTF; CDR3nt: TGTGCCAGCAGCCGAACTTGGACAGGTTCACGTCCTACGGGTGGCTACACCTTC
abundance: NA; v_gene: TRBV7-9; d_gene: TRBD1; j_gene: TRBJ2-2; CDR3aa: CASSSPRDSVFF; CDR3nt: TGTGCCAGCAGCTCCCCCCGGGACAGTGTTTTTTTT
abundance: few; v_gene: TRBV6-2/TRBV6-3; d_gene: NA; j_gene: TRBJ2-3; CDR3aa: CASSFGGPTDTQYF; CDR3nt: TGTGCCAGCAGTTTCGGAGGGCCCACAGATACGCAGTATTTT
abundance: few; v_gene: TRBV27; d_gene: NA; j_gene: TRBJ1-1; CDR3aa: CASSLSTGKVTEAFF; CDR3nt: TGTGCCAGCAGTTTGTCAACAGGGAAGGTCACTGAAGCTTTCTTT
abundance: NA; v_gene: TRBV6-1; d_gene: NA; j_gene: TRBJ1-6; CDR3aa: CASSPSIRRGSPLHF; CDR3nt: TGTGCCAGCAGCCCCTCGATCAGAAGGGGTTCACCCCTCCACTTT
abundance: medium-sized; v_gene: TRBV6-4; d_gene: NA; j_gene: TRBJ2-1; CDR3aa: CASSVGAQNEQFF; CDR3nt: TGTGCCAGCAGTGTAGGGGCGCAGAATGAGCAGTTCTTC
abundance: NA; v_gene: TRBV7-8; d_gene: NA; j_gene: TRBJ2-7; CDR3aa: CASSLRGTLYEQYF; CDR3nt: TGTGCCAGCAGCTTGAGGGGGACCCTCTACGAGCAGTACTTC
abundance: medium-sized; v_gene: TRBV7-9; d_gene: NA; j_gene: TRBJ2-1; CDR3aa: CASSGRREFVNEQFF; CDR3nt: TGTGCCAGCAGCGGACGCCGGGAGTTCGTCAATGAGCAGTTCTTC
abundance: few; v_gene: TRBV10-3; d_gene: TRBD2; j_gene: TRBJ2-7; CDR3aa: CTIIESGLSAYEQYF; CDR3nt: TGTACCATCATTGAGTCGGGACTATCGGCCTACGAGCAGTACTTC
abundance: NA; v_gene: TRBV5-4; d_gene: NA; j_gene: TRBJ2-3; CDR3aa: CAISRDSFTDTQYF; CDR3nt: TGTGCCATCAGCCGGGACTCCTTTACAGATACGCAGTATTTT
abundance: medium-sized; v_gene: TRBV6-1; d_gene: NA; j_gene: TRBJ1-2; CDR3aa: CASSEVTGQDYGYTF; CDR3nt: TGTGCCAGCAGTGAAGTAACAGGGCAGGATTATGGCTACACCTTC
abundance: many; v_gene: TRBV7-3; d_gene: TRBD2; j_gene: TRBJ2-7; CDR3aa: CASSLSRTSAEQYF; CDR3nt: TGTGCCAGCAGCTTAAGTAGGACTAGCGCCGAGCAGTACTTC
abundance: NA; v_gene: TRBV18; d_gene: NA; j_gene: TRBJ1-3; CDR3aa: CASSPPRAGENTIYF; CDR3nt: TGTGCCAGCTCACCGCCACGGGCAGGGGAGAACACCATATATTTT
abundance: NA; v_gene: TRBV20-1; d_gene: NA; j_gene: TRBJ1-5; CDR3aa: CSARDSGRYQPQHF; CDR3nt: TGCAGTGCTAGAGATTCTGGTCGTTATCAGCCCCAGCATTTT
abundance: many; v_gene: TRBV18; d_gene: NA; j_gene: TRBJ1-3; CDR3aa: CASSPAKISSGNTIYF; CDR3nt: TGTGCCAGCTCACCGGCCAAGATTAGCTCTGGAAACACCATATATTTT
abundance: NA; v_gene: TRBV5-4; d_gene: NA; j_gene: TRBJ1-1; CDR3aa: CASSRYQTINTEAFF; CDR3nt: TGTGCCAGCAGCCGATACCAGACCATTAACACTGAAGCTTTCTTT
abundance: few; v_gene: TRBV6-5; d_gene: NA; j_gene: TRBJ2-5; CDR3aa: CASSFPTGEGRETQYF; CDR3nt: TGTGCCAGCAGTTTCCCTACAGGGGAGGGAAGAGAGACCCAGTACTTC
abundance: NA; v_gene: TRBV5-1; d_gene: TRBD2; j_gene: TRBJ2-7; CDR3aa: CASSSRTRGRAYEKYF; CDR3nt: TGCGCCAGCAGCTCCAGGACTAGAGGGAGGGCCTACGAGAAGTACTTC
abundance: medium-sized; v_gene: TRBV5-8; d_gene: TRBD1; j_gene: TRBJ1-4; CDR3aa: CASSLRTGRVEKLFF; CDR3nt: TGTGCCAGCAGCCTGAGGACAGGGCGCGTTGAAAAACTGTTTTTT
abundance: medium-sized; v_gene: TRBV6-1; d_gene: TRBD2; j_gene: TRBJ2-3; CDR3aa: CASSIGTSGSTDTQYF; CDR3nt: TGTGCCAGCAGTATAGGGACTAGCGGATCCACAGATACGCAGTATTTT
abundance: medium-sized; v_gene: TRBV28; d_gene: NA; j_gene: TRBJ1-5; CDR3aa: CASSLWDSSNQPQHF; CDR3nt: TGTGCCAGCAGTTTATGGGACAGTAGCAATCAGCCCCAGCATTTT
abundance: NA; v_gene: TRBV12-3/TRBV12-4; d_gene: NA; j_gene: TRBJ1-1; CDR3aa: CASSYTEAFF; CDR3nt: TGTGCCAGCAGTTATACTGAAGCTTTCTTT
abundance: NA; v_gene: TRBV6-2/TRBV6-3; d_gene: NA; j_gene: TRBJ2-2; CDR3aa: CASSYHRSQVAGMSWELFF; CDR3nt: TGTGCCAGCAGTTACCACCGGAGTCAGGTGGCTGGCATGTCCTGGGAGCTGTTTTTT
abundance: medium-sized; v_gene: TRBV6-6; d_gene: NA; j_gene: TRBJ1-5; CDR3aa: CASSYRSNQPQHF; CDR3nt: TGTGCCAGCAGTTATAGGAGCAATCAGCCCCAGCATTTT
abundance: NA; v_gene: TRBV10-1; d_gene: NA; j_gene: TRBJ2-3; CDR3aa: CASLIRASGTDTQYF; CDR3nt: TGCGCCAGCCTAATTCGAGCTAGCGGCACAGATACGCAGTATTTT
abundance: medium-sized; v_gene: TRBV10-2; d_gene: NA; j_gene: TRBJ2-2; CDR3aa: CASSVDVEQAGTGELFF; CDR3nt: TGCGCCAGCAGTGTTGATGTGGAACAGGCGGGCACCGGGGAGCTGTTTTTT
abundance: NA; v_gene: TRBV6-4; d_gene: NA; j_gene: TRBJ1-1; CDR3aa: CASSVWKGNTEAFF; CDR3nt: TGTGCCAGCAGTGTATGGAAAGGAAACACTGAAGCTTTCTTT
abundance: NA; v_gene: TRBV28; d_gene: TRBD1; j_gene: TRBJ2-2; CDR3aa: CASSLYGQGGYTGELFF; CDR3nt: TGTGCCAGCAGTTTATACGGACAGGGAGGTTACACCGGGGAGCTGTTTTTT
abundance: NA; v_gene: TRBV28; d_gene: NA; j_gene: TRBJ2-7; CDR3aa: CASSTPLTGLLLTYEQYF; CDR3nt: TGTGCCAGCAGTACACCGCTTACAGGGCTTCTTTTGACCTACGAGCAGTACTTC
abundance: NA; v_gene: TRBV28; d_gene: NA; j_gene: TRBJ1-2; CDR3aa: CASSLHGQLRIYYGYTF; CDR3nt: TGTGCCAGCAGTTTGCACGGACAGTTGAGGATTTACTATGGCTACACCTTC
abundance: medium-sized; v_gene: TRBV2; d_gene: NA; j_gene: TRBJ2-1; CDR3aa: CASSDDFNEQFF; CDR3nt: TGTGCCAGCAGTGACGATTTCAATGAGCAGTTCTTC
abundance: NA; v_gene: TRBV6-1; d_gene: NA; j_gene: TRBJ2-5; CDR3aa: CASSEDPMGRTQYF; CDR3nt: TGTGCCAGCAGTGAAGATCCTATGGGGAGGACCCAGTACTTC
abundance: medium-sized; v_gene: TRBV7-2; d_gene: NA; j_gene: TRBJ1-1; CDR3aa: CASSYGSREAFF; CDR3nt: TGTGCCAGCAGCTATGGTAGTAGAGAAGCTTTCTTT
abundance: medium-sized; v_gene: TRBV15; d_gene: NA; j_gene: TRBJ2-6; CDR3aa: CATSRDLLSGANVLTF; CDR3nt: TGTGCCACCAGCAGAGACCTTCTCTCTGGGGCCAACGTCCTGACTTTC
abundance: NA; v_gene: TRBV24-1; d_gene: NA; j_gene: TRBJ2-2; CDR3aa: CATSVPAGELFF; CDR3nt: TGTGCCACCAGTGTACCAGCCGGGGAGCTGTTTTTT
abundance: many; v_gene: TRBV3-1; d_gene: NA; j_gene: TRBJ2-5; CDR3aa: CASSFGQWEETQYF; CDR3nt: TGTGCCAGCAGTTTCGGACAGTGGGAAGAGACCCAGTACTTC
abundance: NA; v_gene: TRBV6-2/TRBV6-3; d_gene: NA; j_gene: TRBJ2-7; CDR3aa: CASSYTVTIYEQYF; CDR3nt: TGTGCCAGCAGTTACACGGTCACGATCTACGAGCAGTACTTC
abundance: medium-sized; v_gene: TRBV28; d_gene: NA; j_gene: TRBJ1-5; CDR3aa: CASSLDPGSNQPQHF; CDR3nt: TGTGCCAGCAGTTTAGACCCGGGGAGCAATCAGCCCCAGCATTTT
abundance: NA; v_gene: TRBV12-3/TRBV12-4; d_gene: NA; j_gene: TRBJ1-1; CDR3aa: CASRLQLAGTAFF; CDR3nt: TGTGCCAGCAGATTACAGTTGGCTGGGACGGCTTTCTTT
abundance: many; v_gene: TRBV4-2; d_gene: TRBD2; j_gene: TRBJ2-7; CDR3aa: CASSHPFAGGALSYEQYF; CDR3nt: TGTGCCAGCAGCCACCCTTTTGCGGGAGGTGCCCTCTCCTACGAGCAGTACTTC
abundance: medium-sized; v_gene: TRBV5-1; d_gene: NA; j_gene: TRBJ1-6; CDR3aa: CASSLTVNNSPLHF; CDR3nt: TGCGCCAGCAGCTTGACAGTCAATAATTCACCCCTCCACTTT
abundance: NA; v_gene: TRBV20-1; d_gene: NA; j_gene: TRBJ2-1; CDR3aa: CSARAGFNEQFF; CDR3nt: TGCAGTGCTAGAGCGGGGTTCAATGAGCAGTTCTTC